Each of the 5 T cell receptor beta chains below was sequenced from the same sample in a study of shared clonotypes between healthy human individuals. Assay: immunoSEQ multiplex PCR; the TCRdb copy retains only in-frame clones and omits some. The table has around 1,000,000 clones, around three quarters seen once; the top ten hold more than 0.85%. The sequenced sample consisted of memory CD4+ T cells from PBMCs. Subset here: CD45RA-negative fraction. Every receptor here comes from a man aged 18 to 30 in good health. Some clones in this sample may be carry-over from other donors' samples.

This clone was counted a single time. V is TRBV4-1 and J is TRBJ2-5; 7 positions agree with TRBD2. This CDR3 contains 16 residues. The trim removed 0 bases at V and 4 bases at J, leaving 8 bases unmatched. Germline CDR1 reads MGHRA; CDR2 reads YSYEKL. In nucleotides, the CDR3 is TGCGCCAGCAGCCAAGAGGGCGGGAGTAGGCGAGAGACCCAGTACTTC. It yields the protein CASSQEGGSRRETQYF.

CDR3 in amino acids: CASSLRDYRYEQYF. The DNA for the CDR3 is TGTGCCAGCAGTTTACGAGACTACCGCTACGAGCAGTACTTC. The rearrangement links TRBV28 to TRBJ2-7, with a tentative D call TRBD2 (5 bases). This CDR3 has 14 amino acids. The ends were cut back, 2 bases at V and 3 bases at J, with 11 bases in the middle. The germline V gene has CDR1 MDHEN and CDR2 SYDVKM.

V usage is TRBV28 and J usage is TRBJ2-6; 8 positions agree with TRBD1. This CDR3 spans 15 amino acids. With V trimmed by 5 bases and J by 2 bases, 2 bases remained unmatched. The germline V gene has CDR1 MDHEN and CDR2 SYDVKM. The DNA of the CDR3 is TGTGCCAGCAGTGCGACAGGGGCTGGGGCCAACGTCCTGACTTTC. Amino acids: CASSATGAGANVLTF. The variable domain in full, with the rest retrieved from reference TRBV28 and TRBJ2-6, is DVKVTQSSRYLVKRTGEKVFLECVQDMDHENMFWYRQDPGLGLRLIYFSYDVKMKEKGDIPEGYSVSREKKERFSLILESASTNQTSMYLCASSATGAGANVLTFGAGSRLTVL.

The V call is TRBV18, the J call TRBJ1-1, with D possibly TRBD1 on 6 matching bases. V was clipped by 5 bases and J by 0 bases, with 7 bases between them. CDR1 is KGHSH and CDR2 is LQKENI in the germline V gene. The CDR3 is made up of 13 amino acids. The CDR3: CASSDRLNTEAFF. The CDR3 region has the DNA TGTGCCAGCTCAGACAGGCTGAACACTGAAGCTTTCTTT.

Here the CDR3 reads CASTSRRAVGYNEQFF. DNA for the CDR3: TGTGCCAGCACCTCCCGGCGGGCAGTTGGTTACAATGAGCAGTTCTTC. The gene calls are TRBV28 and TRBJ2-1, with D maybe TRBD2 (5 bases). There are 16 residues in the CDR3. Germline-derived CDR1 and CDR2 are MDHEN and SYDVKM. With 7 bases removed from V and 4 bases from J, the gap between germline ends came to 20 bases.